This T cell receptor (beta chain) came from a study of early T cells in non-severe SARS-CoV-2 infection (dated by TCRdb to the early 2020s). With regard to the full study: Because TCR sequencing was done on bulk RNA from unsorted whole blood, the alpha and beta chains could not be paired. Study-wide findings and limitations: Matching against VDJdb was skewed toward anti-spike CD8 responses, likely underestimated virus-specific expansions, and missed private and CD4 specificities.

Only a few counts were recorded for this clonotype. No antigen is known for it. The input lacks base qualities; no much larger clone sits a single base away. CDR1 is given as MGHRA and CDR2 as YSYEKL, both from the germline V gene. A distance of 16 bases separates the germline ends of V and J, which lose 4 bases and 6 bases respectively. CDR3 length: 14 amino acids, cysteine to phenylalanine. CDR3 DNA only is kept here, 42 bases in frame from base 1. Library creation used 5' RACE. Sequencing took place on a NextSeq 500. Unique molecular identifiers were attached to individual cDNA molecules in the TCR library protocol so that sequencing error and PCR bias could be corrected. Sequencing covered both TCR alpha and beta chains, and within each sample the abundances of alpha and beta sequences were tightly co-correlated. Per the source publication's procedure: Decombinator V4 was used to annotate TCR sequences for V gene, J gene and CDR3. Expanded TCRs were defined as changing significantly between any two time points under a Poisson model with p below 0.0001. TCR abundances were normalised to the total number of TCRs sequenced per sample and were expressed as counts per million. TRAV1-2 paired with TRAJ12, TRAJ20 or TRAJ33 defined MAIT TCRs, while TRAV10 paired with TRAJ18 defined iNKT TCRs. VDJdb, accessed 1 November 2021, was searched for CMV, EBV and SARS-CoV-2 annotated TCRs, excluding TCRs annotated for multiple antigens. The raw public data were reprocessed by TCRdb itself: fastp quality trimming at Q25, MiXCR clonotype calling, in-frame beta chains only. Every distinct CDR3 protein forms one entry, paired with its most common genes and DNA. The V and J calls and clone size are TCRdb's, not the authors'. Within this sample are approximately 71,000 distinct CDR3 sequences, with approximately 11% of them counted one time only. The biggest ten clones account for roughly 6% of the sample.

Set within a cohort of healthcare workers in London, UK, this nested case-control study involved weekly PCR testing of nasopharyngeal swabs along with blood sampling. Healthcare workers were recruited between 23 and 31 March 2020, during the week of the UK lockdown, and were followed weekly for up to about 15 weeks. The sample consisted of whole blood. The receptor was isolated from an adult who was a healthcare worker with PCR-confirmed SARS-CoV-2 infection or an uninfected control (not recorded which). The chain was built from TRBV4-1 and TRBJ2-7, with no confidently assigned D gene. CDR3 sequence: CASSPTPYASEQYF. The DNA sequence is as follows: TGCGCCAGCAGCCCGACCCCCTATGCGTCCGAGCAGTACTTC.